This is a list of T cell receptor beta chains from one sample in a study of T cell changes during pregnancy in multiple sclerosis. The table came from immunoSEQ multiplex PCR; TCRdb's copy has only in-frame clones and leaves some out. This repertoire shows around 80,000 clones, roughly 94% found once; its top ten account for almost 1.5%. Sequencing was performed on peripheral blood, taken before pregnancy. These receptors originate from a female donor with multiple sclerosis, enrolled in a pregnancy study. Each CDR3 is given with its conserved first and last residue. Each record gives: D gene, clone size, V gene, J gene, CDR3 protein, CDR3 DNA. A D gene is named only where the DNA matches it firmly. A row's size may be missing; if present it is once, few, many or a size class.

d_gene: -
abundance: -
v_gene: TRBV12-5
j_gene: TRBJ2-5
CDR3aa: CASGLTQPNQYF
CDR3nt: TGTGCTAGTGGTTTAACTCAACCTAACCAGTACTTC

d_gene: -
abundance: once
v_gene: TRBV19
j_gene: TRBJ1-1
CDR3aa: CASSIGRSTEAFF
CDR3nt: TGTGCCAGTAGTATCGGAAGGAGCACTGAAGCTTTCTTT

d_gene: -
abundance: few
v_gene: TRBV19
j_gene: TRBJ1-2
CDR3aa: CASSRGVNYGYTF
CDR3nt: TGTGCCAGTAGTAGGGGAGTTAACTATGGCTACACCTTC

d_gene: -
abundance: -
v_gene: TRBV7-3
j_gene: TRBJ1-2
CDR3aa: CASSPGTPRGGYTF
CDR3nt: TGTGCCAGCAGCCCAGGGACACCCCGTGGTGGCTACACCTTC

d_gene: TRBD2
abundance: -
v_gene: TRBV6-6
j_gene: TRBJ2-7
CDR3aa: CASRWSGGQDEQYF
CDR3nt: TGTGCCAGCAGGTGGTCGGGGGGGCAGGACGAGCAGTACTTC

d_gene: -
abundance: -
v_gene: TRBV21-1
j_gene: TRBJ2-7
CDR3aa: CASSKVDRVPNLEQYF
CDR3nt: TGTGCCAGCAGCAAAGTTGATCGAGTCCCGAACTTGGAGCAGTACTTC

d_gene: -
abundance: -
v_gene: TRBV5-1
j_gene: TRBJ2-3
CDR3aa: CASSLDGGGTDTQYF
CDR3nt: TGCGCCAGCAGCTTGGATGGCGGCGGCACAGATACGCAGTATTTT

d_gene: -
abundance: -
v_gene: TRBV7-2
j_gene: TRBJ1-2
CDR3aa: CASSSHRAQRPYGYTF
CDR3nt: TGTGCCAGCAGCTCGCACCGAGCTCAACGCCCCTATGGCTACACCTTC

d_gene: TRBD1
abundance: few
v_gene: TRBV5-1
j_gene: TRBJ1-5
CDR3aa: CASSSSTGDQPQHF
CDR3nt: TGCGCCAGCAGCTCCTCCACAGGGGATCAGCCCCAGCATTTT

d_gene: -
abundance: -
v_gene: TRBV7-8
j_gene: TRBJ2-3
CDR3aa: CASSVGSGRGGTQYF
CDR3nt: TGTGCCAGCAGCGTAGGTAGCGGACGGGGTGGTACGCAGTATTTT

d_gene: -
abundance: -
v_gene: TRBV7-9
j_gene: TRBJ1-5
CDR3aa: CASSAPGGNQPQHF
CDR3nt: TGTGCCAGCAGCGCCCCAGGTGGCAATCAGCCCCAGCATTTT

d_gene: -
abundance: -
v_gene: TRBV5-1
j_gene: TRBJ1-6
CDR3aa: CASSRGQAGSYNSPLHF
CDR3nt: TGCGCCAGCAGCCGAGGGCAGGCGGGCTCCTATAATTCACCCCTCCACTTT

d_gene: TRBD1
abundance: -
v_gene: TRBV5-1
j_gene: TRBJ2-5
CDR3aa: CASSLWDRGETQYF
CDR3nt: TGCGCCAGCAGCCTCTGGGACAGGGGTGAGACCCAGTACTTC

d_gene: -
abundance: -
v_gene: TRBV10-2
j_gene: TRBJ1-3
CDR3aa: CASSQFILGRMTSSGNTIYF
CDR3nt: TGCGCCAGCAGTCAATTCATACTAGGACGCATGACATCCTCTGGAAACACCATATATTTT

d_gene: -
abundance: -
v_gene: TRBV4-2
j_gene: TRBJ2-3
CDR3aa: CASSQEVGGNTDTQYF
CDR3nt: TGTGCCAGCAGCCAAGAAGTCGGGGGAAACACAGATACGCAGTATTTT

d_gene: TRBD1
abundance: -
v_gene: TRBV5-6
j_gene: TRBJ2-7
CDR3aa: CASSPDGQAYSYEQYF
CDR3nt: TGTGCCAGCAGCCCCGATGGACAGGCCTACTCCTACGAGCAGTACTTC

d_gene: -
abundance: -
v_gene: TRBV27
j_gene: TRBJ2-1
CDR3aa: CASSLVSASSYNEQFF
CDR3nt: TGTGCCAGCAGTTTAGTATCCGCTAGCTCCTACAATGAGCAGTTCTTC

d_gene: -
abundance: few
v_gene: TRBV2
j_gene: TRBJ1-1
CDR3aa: CAAKRAGTDTEAFF
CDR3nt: TGTGCCGCCAAGCGGGCAGGAACGGACACTGAAGCTTTCTTT

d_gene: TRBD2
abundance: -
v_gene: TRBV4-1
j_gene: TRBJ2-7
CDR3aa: CASSQGLAGHPEQYF
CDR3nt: TGCGCCAGCAGCCAAGGACTAGCGGGGCATCCCGAGCAGTACTTC

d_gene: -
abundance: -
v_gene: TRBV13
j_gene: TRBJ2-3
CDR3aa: CASSLVRSQAQYF
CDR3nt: TGTGCCAGCAGCTTAGTTAGAAGCCAAGCACAGTATTTT

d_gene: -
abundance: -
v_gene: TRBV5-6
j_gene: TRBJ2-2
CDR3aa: CASSTGTGELFF
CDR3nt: TGTGCCAGCAGTACAGGGACCGGGGAGCTGTTTTTT

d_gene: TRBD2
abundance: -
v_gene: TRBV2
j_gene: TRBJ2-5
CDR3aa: CASSGGETQYF
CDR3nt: TGTGCCAGCTCGGGAGGGGAGACCCAGTACTTC

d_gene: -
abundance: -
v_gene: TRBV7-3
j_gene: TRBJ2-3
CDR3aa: CASSLGGAGTDTQYF
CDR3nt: TGTGCCAGCAGCTTGGGAGGAGCGGGCACAGATACGCAGTATTTT

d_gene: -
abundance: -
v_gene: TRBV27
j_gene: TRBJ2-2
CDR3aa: CASSNTQVIGTGELFF
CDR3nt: TGTGCCAGCAGCAATACACAGGTGATCGGAACCGGGGAGCTGTTTTTT

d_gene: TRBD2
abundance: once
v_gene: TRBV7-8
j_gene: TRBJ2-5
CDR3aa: CASIPWGSGGAAETQYF
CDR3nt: TGTGCCAGCATCCCTTGGGGGAGCGGGGGGGCGGCCGAGACCCAGTACTTC

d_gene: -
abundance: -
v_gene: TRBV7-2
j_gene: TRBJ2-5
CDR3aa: CASSLGGKETQYF
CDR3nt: TGTGCCAGCAGCTTAGGAGGGAAAGAGACCCAGTACTTC

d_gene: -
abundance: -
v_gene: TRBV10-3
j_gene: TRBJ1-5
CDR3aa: CAISESNGRGQPQHF
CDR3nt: TGTGCCATCAGTGAGTCGAATGGGAGAGGTCAGCCCCAGCATTTT

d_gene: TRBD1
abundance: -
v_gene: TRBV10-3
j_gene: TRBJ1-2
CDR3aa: CAIPGQGYYGYTF
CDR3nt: TGTGCCATTCCGGGACAGGGATACTATGGCTACACCTTC

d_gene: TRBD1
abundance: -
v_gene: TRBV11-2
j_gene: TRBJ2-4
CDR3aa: CASSLTQGSSKNIQYF
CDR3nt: TGTGCCAGCAGCTTAACACAGGGGAGCTCAAAAAACATTCAGTACTTC

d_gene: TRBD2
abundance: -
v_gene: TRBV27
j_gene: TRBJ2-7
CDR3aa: CASSLQREGGNEQYF
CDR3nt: TGTGCCAGCAGTTTACAGAGGGAGGGTGGCAACGAGCAGTACTTC

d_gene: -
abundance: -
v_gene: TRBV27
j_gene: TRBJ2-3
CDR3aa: CASSLSWGQGGTDTQYF
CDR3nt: TGTGCCAGCAGTTTATCTTGGGGGCAGGGTGGGACAGATACGCAGTATTTT

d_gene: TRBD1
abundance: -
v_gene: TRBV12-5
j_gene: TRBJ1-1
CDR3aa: CASGGPPGGAEAFF
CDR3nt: TGTGCTAGTGGGGGACCCCCAGGGGGCGCTGAAGCTTTCTTT

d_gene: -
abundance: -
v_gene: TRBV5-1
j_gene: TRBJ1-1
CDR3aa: CASSLGNMNTEAFF
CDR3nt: TGCGCCAGCAGCTTGGGAAACATGAACACTGAAGCTTTCTTT

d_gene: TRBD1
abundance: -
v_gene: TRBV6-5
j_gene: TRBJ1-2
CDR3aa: CASRGTATYGYTF
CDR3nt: TGTGCCAGCAGGGGGACAGCTACCTATGGCTACACCTTC

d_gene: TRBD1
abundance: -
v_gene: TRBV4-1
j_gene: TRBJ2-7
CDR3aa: CASSQRGTAYEQYF
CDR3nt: TGCGCCAGCAGCCAAAGGGGGACAGCCTACGAGCAGTACTTC

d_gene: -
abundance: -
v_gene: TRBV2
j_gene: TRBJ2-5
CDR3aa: CASSVIWRGGETQYF
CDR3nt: TGTGCCAGCAGTGTAATTTGGCGGGGTGGAGAGACCCAGTACTTC

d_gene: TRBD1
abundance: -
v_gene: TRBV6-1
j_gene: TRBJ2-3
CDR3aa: CASSKTGSVDTQYF
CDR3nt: TGTGCCAGCAGTAAGACAGGGAGTGTAGATACGCAGTATTTT

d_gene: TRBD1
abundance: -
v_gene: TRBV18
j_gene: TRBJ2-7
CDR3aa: CASSLQGASYEQYF
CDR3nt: TGTGCCAGCTCATTACAGGGGGCCTCCTACGAGCAGTACTTC

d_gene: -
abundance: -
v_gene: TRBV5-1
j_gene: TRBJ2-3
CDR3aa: CASSLQGPNTDTQYF
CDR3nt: TGCGCCAGCAGCTTGCAGGGGCCTAACACAGATACGCAGTATTTT

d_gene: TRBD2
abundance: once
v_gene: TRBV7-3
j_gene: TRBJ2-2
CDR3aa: CASSATSGGNTGELFF
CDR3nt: TGTGCCAGCAGCGCAACTAGCGGGGGGAACACCGGGGAGCTGTTTTTT

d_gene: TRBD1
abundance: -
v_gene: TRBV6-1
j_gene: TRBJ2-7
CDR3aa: CASSDTRDSSYEQYF
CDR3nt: TGTGCCAGCAGCGACACTCGGGACAGCTCCTACGAGCAGTACTTC

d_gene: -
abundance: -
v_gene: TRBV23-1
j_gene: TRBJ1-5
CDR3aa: CASSQYRTDSNQPQHF
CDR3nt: TGCGCCAGCAGTCAATACAGAACAGATAGCAATCAGCCCCAGCATTTT

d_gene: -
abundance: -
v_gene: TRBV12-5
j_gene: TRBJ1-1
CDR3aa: CASGLVGRKVAFF
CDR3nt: TGTGCTAGTGGTTTAGTAGGGAGGAAGGTAGCTTTCTTT

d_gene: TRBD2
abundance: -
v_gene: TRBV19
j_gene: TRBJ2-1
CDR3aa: CASSMRGKAGGFTYNEQFF
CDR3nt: TGTGCCAGTAGTATGCGGGGGAAAGCGGGGGGTTTCACCTACAATGAGCAGTTCTTC

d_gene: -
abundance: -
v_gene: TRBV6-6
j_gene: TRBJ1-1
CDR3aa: CASSYRGVGTEAFF
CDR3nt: TGTGCCAGCAGTTACAGGGGCGTGGGCACTGAAGCTTTCTTT

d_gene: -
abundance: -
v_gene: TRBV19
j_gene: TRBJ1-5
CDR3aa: CASSIVTGGSQPQHF
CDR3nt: TGTGCCAGTAGTATCGTCACAGGCGGGAGTCAGCCCCAGCATTTT

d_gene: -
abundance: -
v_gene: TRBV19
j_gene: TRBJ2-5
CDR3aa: CASSINGQQETQYF
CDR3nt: TGTGCCAGTAGTATCAATGGACAGCAAGAGACCCAGTACTTC

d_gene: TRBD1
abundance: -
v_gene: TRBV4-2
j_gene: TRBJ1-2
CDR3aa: CASSPGQMVKGYGYTF
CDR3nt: TGTGCCAGCAGCCCGGGACAGATGGTAAAGGGCTATGGCTACACCTTC

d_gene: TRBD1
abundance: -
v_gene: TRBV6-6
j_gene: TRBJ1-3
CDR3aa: CASSSGQGAWGNTIYF
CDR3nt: TGTGCCAGCAGTAGCGGACAGGGTGCTTGGGGAAACACCATATATTTT

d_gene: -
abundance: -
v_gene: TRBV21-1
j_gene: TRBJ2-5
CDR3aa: CASSKGTGETQYF
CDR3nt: TGTGCCAGCAGCAAAGGGACAGGAGAGACCCAGTACTTC

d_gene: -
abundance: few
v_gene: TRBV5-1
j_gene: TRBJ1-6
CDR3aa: CASSLVGLSPLHF
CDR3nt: TGCGCCAGCAGCTTGGTTGGGCTGTCACCCCTCCACTTT

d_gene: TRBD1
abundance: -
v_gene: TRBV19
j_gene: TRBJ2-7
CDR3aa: CASRSGQVGLYEQYF
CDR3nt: TGTGCCAGTAGATCAGGACAGGTAGGGCTCTACGAGCAGTACTTC

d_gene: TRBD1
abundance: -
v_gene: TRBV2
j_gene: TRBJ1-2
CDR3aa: CASSEALTQGETVRLYGYTF
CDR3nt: TGTGCCAGCAGTGAAGCCCTCACCCAGGGGGAGACAGTCAGACTCTATGGCTACACCTTC